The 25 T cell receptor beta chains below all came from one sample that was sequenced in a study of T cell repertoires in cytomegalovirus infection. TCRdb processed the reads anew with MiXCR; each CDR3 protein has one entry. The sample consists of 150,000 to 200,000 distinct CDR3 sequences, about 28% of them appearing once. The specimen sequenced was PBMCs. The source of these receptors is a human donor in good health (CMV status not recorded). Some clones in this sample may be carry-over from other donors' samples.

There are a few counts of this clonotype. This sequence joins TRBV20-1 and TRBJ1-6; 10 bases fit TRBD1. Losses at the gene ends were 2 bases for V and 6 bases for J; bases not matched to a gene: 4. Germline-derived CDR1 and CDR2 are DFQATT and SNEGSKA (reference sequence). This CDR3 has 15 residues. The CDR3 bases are TGCAGTGCTAGATCCAGGACAGGGGGTAATTCACCCCTCCACTTT. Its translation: CSARSRTGGNSPLHF.

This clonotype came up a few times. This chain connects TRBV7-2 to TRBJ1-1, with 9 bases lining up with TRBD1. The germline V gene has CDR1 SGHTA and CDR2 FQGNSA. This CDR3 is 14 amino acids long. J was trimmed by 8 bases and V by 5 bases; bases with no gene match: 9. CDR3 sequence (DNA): TGTGCCAGCAGCACCCCGGACAGGGGACAAGAAGCTTTCTTT. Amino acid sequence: CASSTPDRGQEAFF.

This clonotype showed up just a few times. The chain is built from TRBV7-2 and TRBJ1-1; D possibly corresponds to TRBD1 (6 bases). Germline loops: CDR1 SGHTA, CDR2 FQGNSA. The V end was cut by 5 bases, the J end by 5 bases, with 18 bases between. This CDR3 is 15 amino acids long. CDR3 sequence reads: CASSRYEGGKTEAFF. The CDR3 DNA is TGTGCCAGCAGCCGCTATGAGGGGGGTAAGACTGAAGCTTTCTTT.

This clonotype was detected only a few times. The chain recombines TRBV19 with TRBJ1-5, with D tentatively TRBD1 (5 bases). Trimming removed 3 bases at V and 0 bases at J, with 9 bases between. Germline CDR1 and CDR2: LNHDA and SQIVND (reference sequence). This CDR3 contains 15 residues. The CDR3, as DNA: TGTGCCAGTAGTATGCAGGGTGTTAGCAATCAGCCCCAGCATTTT. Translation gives CASSMQGVSNQPQHF. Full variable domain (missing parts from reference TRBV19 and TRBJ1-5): DGGITQSPKYLFRKEGQNVTLSCEQNLNHDAMYWYRQDPGQGLRLIYYSQIVNDFQKGDIAEGYSVSREKKESFPLTVTSAQKNPTAFYLCASSMQGVSNQPQHFGDGTRLSIL.

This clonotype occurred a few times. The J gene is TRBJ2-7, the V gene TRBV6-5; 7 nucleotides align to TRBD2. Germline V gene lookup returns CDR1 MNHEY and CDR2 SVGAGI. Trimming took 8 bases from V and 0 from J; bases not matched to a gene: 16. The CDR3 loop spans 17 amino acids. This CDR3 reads CASGLSGLHRTSYEQYF. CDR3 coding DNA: TGTGCCAGCGGGCTCTCGGGACTACACCGAACCTCCTACGAGCAGTACTTC.

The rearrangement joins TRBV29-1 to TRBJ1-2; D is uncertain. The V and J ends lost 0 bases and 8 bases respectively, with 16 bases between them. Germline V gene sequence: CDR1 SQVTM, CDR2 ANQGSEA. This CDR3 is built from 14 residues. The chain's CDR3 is CSVEEGQRLGGYTF. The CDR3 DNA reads TGCAGCGTTGAAGAAGGCCAGCGCCTAGGGGGCTACACCTTC.

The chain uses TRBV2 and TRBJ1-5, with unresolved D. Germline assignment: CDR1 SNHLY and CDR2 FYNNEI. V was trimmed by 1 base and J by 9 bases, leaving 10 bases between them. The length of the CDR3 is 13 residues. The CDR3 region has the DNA TGTGCCAGCAGTGAAGGTCATGCCGGGCCCCAGCATTTT. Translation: CASSEGHAGPQHF.

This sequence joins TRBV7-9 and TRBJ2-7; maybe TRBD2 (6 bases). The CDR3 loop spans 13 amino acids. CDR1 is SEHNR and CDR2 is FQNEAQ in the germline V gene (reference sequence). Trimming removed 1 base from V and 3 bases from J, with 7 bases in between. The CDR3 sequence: CASSLGDFYEQYF. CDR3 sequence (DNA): TGTGCCAGCAGCTTAGGGGACTTCTACGAGCAGTACTTC.

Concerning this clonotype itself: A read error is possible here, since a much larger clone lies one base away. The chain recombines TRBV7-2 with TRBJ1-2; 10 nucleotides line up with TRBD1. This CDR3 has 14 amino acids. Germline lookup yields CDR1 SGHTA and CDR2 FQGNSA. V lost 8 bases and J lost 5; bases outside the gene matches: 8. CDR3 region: CASCVADRGYGYTF. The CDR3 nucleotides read TGTGCCAGCTGCGTCGCGGACAGGGGGTATGGCTACACCTTC.

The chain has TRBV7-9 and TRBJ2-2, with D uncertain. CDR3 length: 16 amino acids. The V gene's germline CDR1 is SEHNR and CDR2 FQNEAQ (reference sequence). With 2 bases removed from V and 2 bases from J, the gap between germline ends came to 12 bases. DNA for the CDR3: TGTGCCAGCAGCTTAAGGAAAGGGCCAAACACCGGGGAGCTGTTTTTT. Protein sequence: CASSLRKGPNTGELFF. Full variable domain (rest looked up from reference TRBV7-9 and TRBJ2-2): DTGVSQNPRHKITKRGQNVTFRCDPISEHNRLYWYRQTLGQGPEFLTYFQNEAQLEKSRLLSDRFSAERPKGSFSTLEIQRTEQGDSAMYLCASSLRKGPNTGELFFGEGSRLTVL.

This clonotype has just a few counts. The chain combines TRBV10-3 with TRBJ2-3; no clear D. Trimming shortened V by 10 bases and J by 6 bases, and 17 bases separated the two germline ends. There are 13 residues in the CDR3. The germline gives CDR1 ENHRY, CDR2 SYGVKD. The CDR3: CATQTPDGDTQYF. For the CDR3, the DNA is TGTGCCACCCAAACACCGGACGGGGATACGCAGTATTTT.

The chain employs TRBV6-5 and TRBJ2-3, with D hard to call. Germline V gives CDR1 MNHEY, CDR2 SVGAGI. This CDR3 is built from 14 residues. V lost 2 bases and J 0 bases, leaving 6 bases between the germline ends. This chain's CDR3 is CASSYRPSTDTQYF. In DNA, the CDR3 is TGTGCCAGCAGTTACCGACCAAGCACAGATACGCAGTATTTT.

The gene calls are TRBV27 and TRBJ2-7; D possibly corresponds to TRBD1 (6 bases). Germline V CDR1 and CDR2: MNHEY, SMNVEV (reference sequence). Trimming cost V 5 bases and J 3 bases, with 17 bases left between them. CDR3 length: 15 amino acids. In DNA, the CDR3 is TGTGCCAGCAGTCTACAGGGAAGGTCCGTCTACGAGCAGTACTTC. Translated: CASSLQGRSVYEQYF.

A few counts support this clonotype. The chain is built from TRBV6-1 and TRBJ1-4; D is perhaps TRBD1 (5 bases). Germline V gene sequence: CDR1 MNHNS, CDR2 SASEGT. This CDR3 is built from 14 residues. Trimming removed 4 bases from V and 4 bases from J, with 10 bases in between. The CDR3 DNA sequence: TGTGCCAGCAGTGGGGGGTCCGGTAATGAAAAACTGTTTTTT. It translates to CASSGGSGNEKLFF.

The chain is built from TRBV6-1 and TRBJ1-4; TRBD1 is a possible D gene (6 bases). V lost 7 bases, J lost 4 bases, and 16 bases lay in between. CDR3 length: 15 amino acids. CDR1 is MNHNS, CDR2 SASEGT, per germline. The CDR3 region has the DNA TGTGCCAGCACCGAAGGGGGGGCTGATAATGAAAAACTGTTTTTT. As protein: CASTEGGADNEKLFF.

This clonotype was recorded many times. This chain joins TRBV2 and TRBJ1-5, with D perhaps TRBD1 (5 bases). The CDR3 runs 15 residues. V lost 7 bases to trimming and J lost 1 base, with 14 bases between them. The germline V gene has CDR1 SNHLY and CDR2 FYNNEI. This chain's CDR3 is CASTLRGASNQPQHF. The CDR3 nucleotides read TGTGCCAGCACACTGCGAGGGGCAAGCAATCAGCCCCAGCATTTT. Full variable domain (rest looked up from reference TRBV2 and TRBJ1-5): EPEVTQTPSHQVTQMGQEVILRCVPISNHLYFYWYRQILGQKVEFLVSFYNNEISEKSEIFDDQFSVERPDGSNFTLKIRSTKLEDSAMYFCASTLRGASNQPQHFGDGTRLSIL.

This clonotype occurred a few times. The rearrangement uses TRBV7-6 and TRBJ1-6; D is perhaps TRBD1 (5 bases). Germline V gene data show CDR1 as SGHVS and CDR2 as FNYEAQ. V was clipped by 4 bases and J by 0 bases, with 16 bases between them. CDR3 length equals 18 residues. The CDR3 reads CASSSRTSTSSYNSPLHF. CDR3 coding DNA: TGTGCCAGCAGCTCCCGGACATCTACAAGCTCCTATAATTCACCCCTCCACTTT.

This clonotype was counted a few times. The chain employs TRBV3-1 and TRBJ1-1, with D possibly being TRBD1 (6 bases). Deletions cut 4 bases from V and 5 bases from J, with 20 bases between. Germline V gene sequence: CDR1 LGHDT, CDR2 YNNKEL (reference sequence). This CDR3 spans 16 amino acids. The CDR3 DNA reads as TGTGCCAGCAGCCCGCCGGGGGGGCATGTAGAAACTGAAGCTTTCTTT. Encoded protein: CASSPPGGHVETEAFF.

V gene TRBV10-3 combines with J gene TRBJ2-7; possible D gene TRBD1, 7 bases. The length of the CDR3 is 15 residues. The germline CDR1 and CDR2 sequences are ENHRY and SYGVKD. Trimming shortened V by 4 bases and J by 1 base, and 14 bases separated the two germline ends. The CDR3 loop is CAISGGETGSYEQYF. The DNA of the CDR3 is TGTGCCATCAGTGGCGGGGAGACAGGGTCCTACGAGCAGTACTTC.

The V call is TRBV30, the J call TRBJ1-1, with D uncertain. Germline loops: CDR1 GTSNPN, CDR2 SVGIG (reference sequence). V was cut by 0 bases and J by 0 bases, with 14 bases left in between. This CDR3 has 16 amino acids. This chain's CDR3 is CAWSVLGVSMNTEAFF. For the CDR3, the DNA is TGTGCCTGGAGTGTACTTGGGGTATCCATGAACACTGAAGCTTTCTTT.

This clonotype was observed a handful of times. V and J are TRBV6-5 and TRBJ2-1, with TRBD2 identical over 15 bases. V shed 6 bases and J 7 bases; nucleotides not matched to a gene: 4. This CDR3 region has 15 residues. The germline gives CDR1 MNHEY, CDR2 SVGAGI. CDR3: CASRAGTSGGNEQFF. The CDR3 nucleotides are TGTGCCAGCAGAGCCGGGACTAGCGGGGGGAATGAGCAGTTCTTC.

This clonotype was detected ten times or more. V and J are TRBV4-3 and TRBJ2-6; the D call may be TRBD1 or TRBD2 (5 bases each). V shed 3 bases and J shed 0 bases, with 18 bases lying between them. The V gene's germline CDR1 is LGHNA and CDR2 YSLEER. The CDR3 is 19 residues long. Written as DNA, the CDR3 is TGCGCCAGCAGCCACATAAGGAGGACAAGTCACTCTGGGGCCAACGTCCTGACTTTC. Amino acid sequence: CASSHIRRTSHSGANVLTF.

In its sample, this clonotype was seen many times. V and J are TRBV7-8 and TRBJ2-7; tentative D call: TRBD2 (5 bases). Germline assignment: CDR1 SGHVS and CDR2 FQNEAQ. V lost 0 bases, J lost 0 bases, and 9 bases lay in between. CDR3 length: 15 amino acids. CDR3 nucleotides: TGTGCCAGCAGCTTAGCCGGGGAGCTCTCCTACGAGCAGTACTTC. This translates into CASSLAGELSYEQYF. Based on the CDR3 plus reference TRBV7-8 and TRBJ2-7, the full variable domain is GAGVSQSPRYKVAKRGQDVALRCDPISGHVSLFWYQQALGQGPEFLTYFQNEAQLDKSGLPSDRFFAERPEGSVSTLKIQRTQQEDSAVYLCASSLAGELSYEQYFGPGTRLTVT.

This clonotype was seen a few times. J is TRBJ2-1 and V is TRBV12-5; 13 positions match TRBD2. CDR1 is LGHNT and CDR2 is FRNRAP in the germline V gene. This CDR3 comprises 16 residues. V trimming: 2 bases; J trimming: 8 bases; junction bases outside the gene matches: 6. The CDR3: CASGLPLAGGPDEQFF. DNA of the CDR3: TGTGCTAGTGGTTTGCCACTAGCGGGGGGGCCAGATGAGCAGTTCTTC.

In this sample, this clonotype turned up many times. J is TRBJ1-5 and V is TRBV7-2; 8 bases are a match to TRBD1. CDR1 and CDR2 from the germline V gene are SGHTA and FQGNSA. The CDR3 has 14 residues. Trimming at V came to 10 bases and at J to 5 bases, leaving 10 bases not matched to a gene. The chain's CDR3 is CATSQRTGHQPQHF. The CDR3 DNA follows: TGTGCCACATCTCAGAGGACAGGGCATCAGCCCCAGCATTTT.